One and the same sample provided the 5 T cell receptor beta chains below, sequenced in a study of blood T cells in healthy people across ages. The use of a sample-barcoded 5' primer and a J-beta primer mix characterized a second PCR of about 6 to 11 cycles. TCRdb re-called the 5' RACE reads through MiXCR, storing one row per CDR3 protein. The profile shows some 640,000 distinct CDR3 sequences, roughly 30% of them singletons. What was sequenced was blood. The receptors stem from a woman older than 75 in good health.

This clonotype came up many times. V is TRBV7-2 and J is TRBJ1-4; 8 bases are a match to TRBD1. The junction had 2 bases not matched to a gene; V was cut back by 5 bases and J by 0 bases. The CDR3 has 15 residues. Per germline, CDR1 SGHTA and CDR2 FQGNSA. CDR3 loop: CASSPQGATNEKLFF. The CDR3 DNA reads as TGTGCCAGCAGCCCACAGGGGGCAACTAATGAAAAACTGTTTTTT.

This clonotype was detected ten times or more. The J gene is TRBJ2-5, the V gene TRBV7-2; 7 positions agree with TRBD2. V was pared by 5 bases and J by 3 bases, with 12 bases of the junction left unmatched. This CDR3 has 16 amino acids. CDR1 SGHTA and CDR2 FQGNSA come from the germline V gene. This chain's CDR3 is CASSKRVGLAEETQYF. The CDR3 DNA sequence: TGTGCCAGCAGCAAGAGAGTAGGGCTAGCGGAAGAGACCCAGTACTTC.

This clonotype was counted many times. This clone may be a read error of a much larger clone one base away. J is TRBJ2-5 and V is TRBV5-1, with TRBD1 identical over 8 bases. J gave up 5 bases and V 3 bases, and 6 bases lay outside the gene matches. CDR1 and CDR2 (germline): SGHRS, YFSETQ. The CDR3 length is 14 residues. Here the CDR3 DNA reads TGCGCCAGCAGCTGGGCAGGGGGCGACGAGACCCAGTACTTC. Protein sequence: CASSWAGGDETQYF.

The chain uses TRBV20-1 and TRBJ2-1, with TRBD2 matching 10 bases. CDR1 DFQATT and CDR2 SNEGSKA come from the germline V gene (reference sequence). The J segment lost 7 bases and the V segment lost 6 bases, leaving 9 bases of the junction unmatched. The CDR3 length is 14 residues. CDR3 region: CSAQLAGVSNEQFF. The CDR3 DNA follows: TGCAGTGCCCAGCTAGCGGGGGTTTCAAATGAGCAGTTCTTC.

Note on this clonotype: A single base separates this from a much larger clone, so it may be a read error. The chain combines TRBV5-1 with TRBJ2-5; 15 nucleotides agree with TRBD2. There are 18 residues in the CDR3. Germline V gene lookup returns CDR1 SGHRS and CDR2 YFSETQ. CDR3 bases: TGCGCCGGCAGCTCGGGACTAGCGGGGGGCCCCAAACAAGAGACCCAGTACTTC. Translation: CAGSSGLAGGPKQETQYF. The full variable domain, rest sourced from reference TRBV5-1 and TRBJ2-5, is KAGVTQTPRYLIKTRGQQVTLSCSPISGHRSVSWYQQTPGQGLQFLFEYFSETQRNKGNFPGRFSGRQFSNSRSEMNVSTLELGDSALYLCAGSSGLAGGPKQETQYFGPGTRLLVL.